The rows below give T cell receptor beta chains drawn from one sample of a study of shared clonotypes between healthy human individuals. Clones were sequenced by immunoSEQ multiplex PCR, and TCRdb holds only the in-frame ones, with some missing. The repertoire consists of roughly 170,000 clones, with 66% occurring once and the leading ten covering roughly a tenth. Sequencing was performed on memory CD4+ T cells sorted from blood. Receptors were obtained from a man aged 25-40 years in good health. CDR3s include the opening cysteine and the closing phenylalanine or tryptophan. Each record gives: clone size, J gene, V gene, CDR3 length, D gene, CDR3 protein, CDR3 DNA. The D gene is left open where the match is weak. Size tells how often a clone was seen (once, few, many) or the class of an expanded clone, and some rows leave it out.

size: -; J: TRBJ1-2; V: TRBV28; length: 13; D: -; CDR3: CASSFRANYGYTF; DNA: TGTGCCAGCAGTTTTAGGGCCAACTATGGCTACACCTTC
size: -; J: TRBJ1-3; V: TRBV6-6; length: 12; D: -; CDR3: CASSPTGNTIYF; DNA: TGTGCCAGCAGCCCGACGGGAAACACCATATATTTT
size: -; J: TRBJ2-7; V: TRBV30; length: 12; D: -; CDR3: CAWSRSRYEQYF; DNA: TGTGCCTGGAGTAGGAGTCGCTACGAGCAGTACTTC
size: -; J: TRBJ2-1; V: TRBV2; length: 15; D: TRBD2; CDR3: CASSTPGLAGPEQFF; DNA: TGTGCCAGCAGTACACCGGGACTAGCGGGCCCCGAGCAGTTCTTC
size: many; J: TRBJ1-5; V: TRBV5-6; length: 17; D: -; CDR3: CASSLGMGGNSNQPQHF; DNA: TGTGCCAGCAGCTTGGGAATGGGTGGGAATAGCAATCAGCCCCAGCATTTT
size: -; J: TRBJ2-2; V: TRBV5-4; length: 16; D: TRBD2; CDR3: CASSSRTSGSSGELFF; DNA: TGTGCCAGCAGCTCCAGGACTAGCGGGAGTTCCGGGGAGCTGTTTTTT
size: few; J: TRBJ2-1; V: TRBV6-5; length: 12; D: -; CDR3: CASSPGGPLQFF; DNA: TGTGCCAGCAGTCCGGGTGGTCCCCTGCAGTTCTTC
size: -; J: TRBJ2-5; V: TRBV6-5; length: 16; D: TRBD1; CDR3: CASSYSTGYSAETQYF; DNA: TGTGCCAGCAGTTACTCGACAGGGTACTCTGCAGAGACCCAGTACTTC
size: -; J: TRBJ2-6; V: TRBV6-4; length: 18; D: TRBD1; CDR3: CASSPRTGGISGANVLTF; DNA: TGTGCCAGCAGCCCTCGGACAGGGGGCATCTCCGGGGCCAACGTCCTGACTTTC
size: -; J: TRBJ2-1; V: TRBV2; length: 17; D: -; CDR3: CASSERVFGVAYNEQFF; DNA: TGTGCCAGCAGTGAACGAGTATTCGGGGTAGCGTACAATGAGCAGTTCTTC
size: once; J: TRBJ1-3; V: TRBV10-3; length: 14; D: -; CDR3: CAISEWPSGNTIYF; DNA: TGTGCCATCAGTGAGTGGCCGTCTGGAAACACCATATATTTT
size: -; J: TRBJ2-1; V: TRBV7-9; length: 16; D: TRBD2; CDR3: CASSLSRTSGRDEQFF; DNA: TGTGCCAGCAGTTTATCCAGGACTAGCGGGAGGGATGAGCAGTTCTTC
size: -; J: TRBJ1-5; V: TRBV19; length: 13; D: -; CDR3: CASSGSGYEPQHF; DNA: TGTGCCAGTAGTGGCTCAGGATACGAGCCCCAGCATTTT
size: -; J: TRBJ1-4; V: TRBV11-2; length: 14; D: TRBD1; CDR3: CASSLGQGAEKLFF; DNA: TGTGCCAGCAGCTTGGGGCAGGGGGCCGAAAAACTGTTTTTT
size: few; J: TRBJ1-1; V: TRBV19; length: 14; D: -; CDR3: CASTRVYPVSEAFF; DNA: TGTGCCAGTACGAGGGTCTACCCCGTCAGCGAAGCTTTCTTT
size: -; J: TRBJ1-5; V: TRBV2; length: 15; D: -; CDR3: CASSVYRVSNQPQHF; DNA: TGTGCCAGCAGTGTCTACAGGGTCAGCAATCAGCCCCAGCATTTT
size: -; J: TRBJ1-2; V: TRBV5-1; length: 15; D: TRBD1; CDR3: CASSLRTGQNYGYTF; DNA: TGCGCCAGCAGCTTAAGGACAGGGCAAAACTATGGCTACACCTTC
size: -; J: TRBJ2-2; V: TRBV5-6; length: 13; D: -; CDR3: CASSFGATGELFF; DNA: TGTGCCAGCAGCTTTGGGGCCACCGGGGAGCTGTTTTTT
size: -; J: TRBJ2-1; V: TRBV29-1; length: 13; D: -; CDR3: CSVDPQSLNEQFF; DNA: TGCAGCGTTGACCCCCAAAGTTTGAATGAGCAGTTCTTC
size: many; J: TRBJ1-1; V: TRBV5-6; length: 16; D: TRBD1; CDR3: CASRSPGQGGTTEAFF; DNA: TGTGCCAGCAGATCTCCGGGACAGGGAGGTACCACTGAAGCTTTCTTT
size: -; J: TRBJ2-5; V: TRBV5-4; length: 14; D: -; CDR3: CATNQGGAQETQYF; DNA: TGTGCCACCAATCAGGGGGGGGCCCAAGAGACCCAGTACTTC
size: once; J: TRBJ2-3; V: TRBV27; length: 16; D: TRBD1; CDR3: CASRATAGGRVDTQYF; DNA: TGTGCCAGCAGGGCTACCGCAGGGGGCCGGGTAGATACGCAGTATTTT
size: -; J: TRBJ1-4; V: TRBV5-1; length: 15; D: -; CDR3: CASRPTGKSNEKLFF; DNA: TGCGCCAGCAGGCCAACAGGGAAATCTAATGAAAAACTGTTTTTT
size: -; J: TRBJ2-7; V: TRBV10-1; length: 15; D: -; CDR3: CASSEGSHSAYEQYF; DNA: TGCGCCAGCAGTGAGGGTAGTCACAGCGCCTACGAGCAGTACTTC
size: few; J: TRBJ2-1; V: TRBV28; length: 16; D: TRBD2; CDR3: CASNSIAGGGPFEQFF; DNA: TGTGCCAGCAATTCAATAGCGGGAGGGGGTCCTTTCGAGCAGTTCTTC
size: -; J: TRBJ1-2; V: TRBV5-6; length: 14; D: -; CDR3: CASSFRGNDYGYTF; DNA: TGTGCCAGCAGCTTCCGGGGTAATGACTATGGCTACACCTTC
size: -; J: TRBJ2-2; V: TRBV7-9; length: 16; D: TRBD2; CDR3: CASSEPSGPTTGELFF; DNA: TGTGCCAGCAGCGAACCTAGCGGGCCGACCACCGGGGAGCTGTTTTTT
size: -; J: TRBJ2-3; V: TRBV7-3; length: 14; D: -; CDR3: CASSLGVSGDTQYF; DNA: TGTGCCAGCAGCTTAGGGGTATCCGGAGATACGCAGTATTTT